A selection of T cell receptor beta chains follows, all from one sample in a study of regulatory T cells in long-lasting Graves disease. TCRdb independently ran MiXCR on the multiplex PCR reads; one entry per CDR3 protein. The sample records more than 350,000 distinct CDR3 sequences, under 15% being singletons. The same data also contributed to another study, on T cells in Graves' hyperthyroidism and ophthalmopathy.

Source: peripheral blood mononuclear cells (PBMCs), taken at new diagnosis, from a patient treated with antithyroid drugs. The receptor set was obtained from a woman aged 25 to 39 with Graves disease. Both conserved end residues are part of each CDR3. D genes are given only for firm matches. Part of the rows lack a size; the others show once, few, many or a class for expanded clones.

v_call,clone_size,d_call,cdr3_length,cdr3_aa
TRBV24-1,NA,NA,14,CATSDLLGQETQYF
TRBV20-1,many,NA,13,CSAPASTNEKLFF
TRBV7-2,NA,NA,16,CASSQPRQLPNYGYTF
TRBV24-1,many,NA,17,CATSDLAGPALADTQYF
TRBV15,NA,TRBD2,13,CVTATSRPDTQYF
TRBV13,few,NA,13,CASSFSSEPTQYF
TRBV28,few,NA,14,CASSPLGSYNEQFF
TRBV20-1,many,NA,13,CSAYQGGSTEAFF
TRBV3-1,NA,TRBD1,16,CASSQGDRGHTGELFF
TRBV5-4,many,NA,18,CASSLGLSGLGAYNEQFF
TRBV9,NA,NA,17,CASSSPADVGVLYEQFF
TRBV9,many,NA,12,CASSVVGETQYF
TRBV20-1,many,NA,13,CSASRGTTDTQYF
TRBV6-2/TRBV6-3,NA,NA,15,CASSYEEGRYNEQFF
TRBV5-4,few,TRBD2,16,CASSSPGGLATYEQYF
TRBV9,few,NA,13,CASSVEASREAFF
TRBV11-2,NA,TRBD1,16,CASSSVYRQGKREQYF
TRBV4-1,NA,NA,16,CASSQVVGLGDQPQHF
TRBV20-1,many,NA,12,CSARDFWDTQYF
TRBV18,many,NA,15,CASSPVEGPTDTQYF
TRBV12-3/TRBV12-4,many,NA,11,CASSSYNEQFF
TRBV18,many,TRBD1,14,CASSPKTGRAEAFF
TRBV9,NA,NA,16,CASSATGEPSTDTQYF
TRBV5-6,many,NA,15,CASSPGQISTDTQYF
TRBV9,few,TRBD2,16,CASSVASGRGADTQYF
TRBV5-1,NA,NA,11,CASSQGQSQYF
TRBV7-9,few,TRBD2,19,CASSLPTSGRRRTEETQYF
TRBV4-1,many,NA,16,CASSQAQMPSNQPQHF
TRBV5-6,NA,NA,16,CASSLQNGERSYGYTF
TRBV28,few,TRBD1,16,CASRRDRVYGNRGYTF
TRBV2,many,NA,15,CASSSGTLSQETQYF
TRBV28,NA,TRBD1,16,CASQLLGQGASNEQFF
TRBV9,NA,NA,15,CASSVNRVYMYGYTF
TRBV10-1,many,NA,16,CASSEYGGSDQETQYF
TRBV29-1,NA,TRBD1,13,CSARTTGSYGYTF
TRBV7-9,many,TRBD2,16,CASSLDGLADHNEQFF
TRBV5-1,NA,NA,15,CASSLSTGGTEKLFF
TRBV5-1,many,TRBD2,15,CASSLNSGRANEQFF
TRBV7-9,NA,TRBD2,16,CASSSKTSGSFETQYF
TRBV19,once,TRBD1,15,CASSRGQGYFSPLHF